The following is a T cell receptor beta chain sequence with its context. The target of this receptor is not known. Within one base of it there is no much larger clone, and no base qualities were kept. These data are taken from a study of blood T cells in healthy people across ages (dated by TCRdb to the mid-2010s). Background on the whole study: Template switching captured roughly one uniquely barcoded TCR beta cDNA molecule per two T cells in model experiments. To avoid experimental bias, donors of different ages were distributed randomly across sequencing lanes. Age-related changes in TCR beta repertoire diversity were measured in the study by deep sequencing normalized with unique cDNA molecular identifiers. Two additional independent replicas of 1 million unique cDNA reads from the same blood draw were analyzed for two donors (one aged 18 to 30 and one aged 80 or older). Donors were grouped into four age groups: young (average 16 years), middle-aged (approximately 41), aged (62) and long-lived (approximately 75).

The method behind the library was 5' RACE. The sequencer was an Illumina HiSeq 2500. A second roughly 6 to 11 cycle PCR used a sample-barcoded 5' primer and a J-beta primer mix. Each TCR beta cDNA molecule received a unique molecular identifier from a template-switch 5' adaptor carrying 12 random nucleotides. Each sample yielded at least 3 million CDR3-containing paired-end reads. The Mint cDNA synthesis kit, primed by a TRBC-specific oligonucleotide, was used to synthesize first-strand cDNA from all RNA. Following uracil-DNA glycosylase treatment, all cDNA underwent a first 18-cycle PCR with the universal primers M1SS and BC2_uni_R. Concerning the study's data processing: Each sample was normalized by randomly selecting 1 million high-quality reads, each carrying a distinct molecular identifier. Reads sharing molecular identifiers were discarded rather than binned into consensus sequences. MiTCR, run with a Q25 quality threshold and the strictest error-elimination algorithm, handled CDR3 identification, clonotype clustering and error correction. A nonparametric unseen species model with Euler transformation was used to estimate lower-bound total TCR beta diversity. TCRdb trimmed the raw reads at Q25, called clones with MiXCR and kept productive beta chains. Each CDR3 protein gets just one entry, which takes the most common genes and DNA from the rows behind it. These V and J calls rely on TCRdb rather than the paper's analysis. The sample yields around 800,000 distinct CDR3 sequences; around two fifths were counted once. The ten largest account for roughly 19% of the sample.

Summary of the overall study and its limitations: Observed TCR beta diversity per million T cells fell roughly linearly with age, and a significant reduction was already apparent by age approximately 41. Compared with the aged group, the long-lived group had more naive CD4+ T cells, fewer expanded clones and increased TCR diversity, suggesting age selection. A strong correlation was found between observed TCR beta diversity and the percentage of naive T cells measured by flow cytometry. Conclusive comparison of naive and antigen-experienced compartments was prevented by the profiling of bulk unsorted PBMCs. Estimates of total diversity based on one million sequenced T cells were regarded as lower bounds and as underestimates. Because the CMV infection status of the donors was unknown, age-related changes in expanded clonotypes may potentially have been confounded.

The approximately 39 donors, aged about 6 to 100 years, were systemically healthy Caucasian individuals from Russia. Approximately 9.3 milliliters of peripheral blood were drawn from each donor into EDTA-treated Vacutainer tubes. Ficoll-Paque density-gradient centrifugation was used to isolate PBMCs, with at least 7 million per sample. Total RNA, at least 6 micrograms per sample, was extracted from PBMCs with Trizol reagent. The percentages of naive CD45RAhigh/CD27high T cells were determined by flow cytometry on a PBMC aliquot from every donor. The germline V gene (reference sequence) sets CDR1 to DFQATT and CDR2 to SNEGSKA. The CDR3 spans 13 residues, from the cysteine through the phenylalanine. Here the CDR3 DNA is all that survives: 39 bases in frame from base 1. V is cut by 5 bases and J by 4 bases, and the space between the germline ends is 11 bases.

Material: blood. The clonotype was recovered from a man in his 60s in good health. Here the chain combines TRBV20-1 and TRBJ2-2; the D region possibly corresponds to TRBD1 (6 bases align). The sequence in DNA is TGCAGTGCTCAAACAGGGTTCACCGGGGAGCTGTTTTTT. This is translated as CSAQTGFTGELFF.